This T cell receptor beta chain was documented in a study of neurological immune-mediated disorders (dated by TCRdb to about 2019). About the investigation overall: The study compared peripheral blood TCR-beta repertoires of HTLV-I-associated myelopathy (HAM/TSP) patients, multiple sclerosis patients and healthy controls using UMI-based sequencing. The 106 TCR-beta libraries covered PBMC samples along with longitudinal samples, technical triplicates, and paired sorted CD4+ and CD8+ T-cell subsets. The cohort included approximately 68 subjects: roughly 14 with HAM/TSP, about 34 with multiple sclerosis, and some 20 healthy controls. Overall study results and their limits: TCR clonal expansion was highest in HAM/TSP patients and lowest in MS patients, with MS patients falling below even healthy controls. Expanded clones from different subjects shared no identical CDR3 amino acid sequences, which suggests that TCR-beta repertoires were private in all groups.

Between the V and J ends, shortened by 4 bases and 0 bases respectively, the junction contains 14 bases. The CDR3 covers 15 residues, taking in both the cysteine and the phenylalanine. Only the CDR3 DNA stays, 45 bases, in frame from base 1. The germline V gene yields SGHRS for CDR1 and YFSETQ for CDR2. This clonotype came up many times. The clone's antigen remains unknown. Base-call qualities are not available, and no considerably larger clone is one nucleotide away. The healthy controls were volunteers from blood banks in Maryland, USA. For sorted-subset TCR libraries, 1 million sorted CD4+ or CD8+ T cells were used. Peripheral blood underwent Ficoll-Hypaque density gradient centrifugation to isolate PBMCs, which were then cryopreserved in liquid nitrogen. The study also sequenced paired sorted CD4+ and CD8+ subsets from healthy controls, HAM/TSP patients and MS patients. cDNA was synthesized by template-switch 5'RACE using a primer carrying a 10-nucleotide random unique molecular identifier by which each TCR transcript was tagged. Every sequencing run covered 15-18 subjects and yielded more than 180 million TCR-beta sequences. Total RNA was extracted with the RNeasy kit. Using the KAPA Real-time Library Amplification kit, TCR-beta VDJ regions were amplified with primers for the TCR constant region and the 5'RACE anchor. Sample indexes and Illumina adaptors were added in a first PCR, after which library yield was increased in a second PCR. After Ampure bead purification, the roughly 650 bp TCR product was size-selected on a 2% E-gel SizeSelection system. Before pooling, library quality was assessed on a Bioanalyzer, concentration was determined with Qubit, and library quantification was performed with the Kapa Library Quantification kit. Libraries were sequenced paired-end 2 x 150 bp on an Illumina HiSeq 2500. To increase sequence diversity, roughly 24-32% phiX was spiked into each library pool. As for how the authors treated the data: The quality-filtered reads were processed with the UMI-based MiGEC pipeline, whose error correction step removed more than 80% of the raw TCR sequences. VDJ genes were aligned to IMGT germline references, and clonotypes were defined by unique CDR3 amino acid sequence plus V-J genes. VDJtools evaluated clonal expansion, Shannon diversity and CDR3 relatedness (CalcPairwiseDistances, ClusterSamples); CLCbio workbench built phylogenetic trees. Expanded clones were defined as having at least 8 unique UMIs, based on coefficient-of-variation modelling across technical triplicates. In TCRdb, the public reads were trimmed at Q25 with fastp and aligned with MiXCR, with productive beta chains retained. Each record represents a unique CDR3 protein, reported with the most common genes and DNA among its rows. These V and J calls derive from TCRdb rather than the authors' analysis. The sample data list about 38,000 distinct CDR3 sequences, and nearly 5% of these were observed just once. Of the sample, around 9% is held by the ten largest clones.

Recombination joined TRBV5-1 with TRBJ2-7; the D gene is tentatively TRBD1 or TRBD2, each matching 5 bases. The specimen was CD4+ T cells from blood. This receptor was obtained from a man aged 18 to 29 in good health. The encoded CDR3 is CASSEGNSYSYEQYF. The DNA sequence is TGCGCCAGCAGCGAGGGGAATTCCTACTCCTACGAGCAGTACTTC.